The source of this T cell receptor (beta chain) is a study of T cells in localized non-small cell lung cancer. Some clones are missing from TCRdb's copy, which holds only in-frame ones; the method was immunoSEQ multiplex PCR. This table has tens of thousands of clones, about 90% appearing once. CDR1 SGHDT and CDR2 YYEEEE come from the germline V gene. The CDR3 has 13 residues. The V and J ends lost 4 bases and 5 bases respectively, with 10 bases between them. About this clone: Its antigen is as yet unknown.

Study-wide results and caveats: Because only a single region of the tumor was sequenced, heterogeneity remains possible.

The receptor was derived from a woman aged 35 to 75 with stage I lung adenocarcinoma. This specimen was peripheral blood, taken before any cancer treatment. The gene calls are TRBV5-6 and TRBJ2-1, with D unresolved. CDR3 DNA: TGTGCCAGCAGCCACAGTTACCACAATGAGCAGTTCTTC. Translation: CASSHSYHNEQFF.